This T cell receptor (beta chain) was captured by sequencing in a study of blood T cell repertoires in COVID-19. Only in-frame clones appear in the TCRdb table, and some are missing; sequencing was by immunoSEQ multiplex PCR. The table has around 150,000 clones, around 87% seen once; the top ten hold 2% to 2.5%. The CDR3 runs 12 residues. CDR1 and CDR2 from the germline V gene are GTSNPN and SVGIG (reference sequence). Trimming pared 5 bases from V and 7 bases from J, leaving 11 bases between. The chain couples TRBV30 to TRBJ1-4, with D uncertain. Input material: peripheral blood. The TCR was taken from a man aged 50-60 years with active COVID-19. Here the CDR3 reads CAWGISSEKLFF. The CDR3, as DNA: TGTGCCTGGGGAATTAGTAGTGAAAAACTGTTTTTT.